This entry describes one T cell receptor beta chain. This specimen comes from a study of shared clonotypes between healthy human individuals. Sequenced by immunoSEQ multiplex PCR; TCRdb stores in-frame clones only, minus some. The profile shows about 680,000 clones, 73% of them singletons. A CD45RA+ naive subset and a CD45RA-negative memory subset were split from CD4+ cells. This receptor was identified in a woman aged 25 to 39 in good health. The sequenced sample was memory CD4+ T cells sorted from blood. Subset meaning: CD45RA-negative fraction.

The CDR3 DNA sequence: TGTGCCAGCAGCGTAGGGGGACAGGGCCTAGGCGAGCAGTTCTTC. Amino acids: CASSVGGQGLGEQFF. This sequence joins TRBV9 and TRBJ2-1, with 9 nucleotides matching TRBD1. J was trimmed by 10 bases and V by 0 bases; bases with no gene match: 8. The V gene's germline CDR1 is SGDLS and CDR2 YYNGEE. This CDR3 spans 15 amino acids.